This T cell receptor (beta chain) was retrieved from a study of early T cells in non-severe SARS-CoV-2 infection. Study-wide background: Chains stayed unpaired after sequencing of bulk RNA from unsorted whole blood.

Via MiXCR, TCRdb re-called the 5' RACE reads, giving one row per CDR3 protein. The sample records under 70,000 distinct CDR3 sequences, roughly 7.1% being singletons. This clonotype was counted ten times or more. Germline V gives CDR1 MNHEY, CDR2 SVGEGT. The CDR3 spans 14 residues. V was clipped by 4 bases and J by 2 bases, with 6 bases between them. This TCR was recovered from an adult who was a healthcare worker with PCR-confirmed SARS-CoV-2 infection or an uninfected control (not recorded which). The source material was whole blood, sampled at baseline. The V gene is TRBV6-2 or TRBV6-3, the J gene TRBJ2-6, with D possibly TRBD2 on 5 matching bases. CDR3 nucleotides: TGTGCCAGCAGTTTCGGGACTGGGGCCAACGTCCTGACTTTC. Translated: CASSFGTGANVLTF.